Presented here are 9 T cell receptor beta chains from one specimen sequenced in a study of T-cell reconstitution after alpha-beta-depleted transplantation in children. Preparation of the TCRbeta library was carried out with unique molecular identifiers. Via MiXCR, TCRdb re-called the PCR reads, giving one row per CDR3 protein. The data contain approximately 350,000 distinct CDR3 sequences, 13% of them seen just once; the ten biggest clones take up about 3.9%. The starting material was PBMCs, obtained from the stem cell graft. These receptors came from a human donor who donated a stem cell graft to a child with Fanconi anemia.

This clonotype was seen a handful of times. The chain recombines TRBV10-3 with TRBJ2-3; D perhaps matches TRBD1 (6 bases). CDR3 length: 15 amino acids. Germline CDR1 and CDR2: ENHRY and SYGVKD. Trimming cost V 10 bases and J 3 bases, with 20 bases left between them. CDR3 nucleotides: TGTGCCACCCAAAGACAGGATGGTAGGACAGATACGCAGTATTTT. Amino acids: CATQRQDGRTDTQYF.

This clonotype was recorded at least ten times. This chain links TRBV4-2 with TRBJ2-3; a possible D gene is TRBD2 (5 bases). Germline CDR1 and CDR2: LGHNA and YNFKEQ. The ends were cut back, 0 bases at V and 5 bases at J, with 15 bases in the middle. The CDR3 runs 16 residues. The CDR3 nucleotides read TGTGCCAGCAGCCAAGAAAGTGGAGGACTGATAGATACGCAGTATTTT. Its protein is CASSQESGGLIDTQYF.

The gene calls are TRBV12-3 or TRBV12-4 and TRBJ2-1; the D call may be TRBD1 or TRBD2 (5 bases each). V lost 6 bases, J lost 0 bases, and 15 bases lay in between. The CDR3 loop spans 16 amino acids. Here the CDR3 reads CASRARDLPSYNEQFF. CDR3 in DNA: TGTGCCAGCAGGGCCCGGGACCTGCCCTCCTACAATGAGCAGTTCTTC.

This clonotype turned up a few times. The CDR3 DNA sequence: TGTGCCAGCAGCCCTGCGCAGGGGTCCTCTGGGGCCAACGTCCTGACTTTC. Residues: CASSPAQGSSGANVLTF. The chain is built from TRBV7-2 and TRBJ2-6, with a weak D call TRBD1 (6 bases). Germline V CDR1 and CDR2: SGHTA, FQGNSA. The CDR3 is 17 residues long. The V end lost 5 bases, the J end lost 0 bases, and 14 bases lay between the germline ends.

This clonotype was found a few times. The chain joins TRBV28 to TRBJ1-2; D is unclear. This CDR3 region has 13 residues. Germline V lookup: CDR1 MDHEN, CDR2 SYDVKM. V dropped 7 bases and J dropped 1 base, with 10 bases sitting between them. The CDR3 sequence: CASTGTSNYGYTF. As DNA, the CDR3 is TGTGCCAGCACGGGAACCAGTAACTATGGCTACACCTTC.

The V and J genes are TRBV7-9 and TRBJ2-5; 7 nucleotides align to TRBD2. This CDR3 contains 15 residues. The junction had 7 bases not matched to a gene; V was cut back by 1 base and J by 5 bases. Germline lookup yields CDR1 SEHNR and CDR2 FQNEAQ (reference sequence). The CDR3 bases are TGTGCCAGCAGCTTAGATGGGACTAACTCTGAGACCCAGTACTTC. It codes for CASSLDGTNSETQYF.

This clonotype occurred a few times. V and J are TRBV7-8 and TRBJ2-7; 8 bases line up with TRBD2. Germline CDR1 reads SGHVS; CDR2 reads FQNEAQ. The CDR3 extends over 16 amino acids. With V trimmed by 0 bases and J by 0 bases, 4 bases remained unmatched. The CDR3 is CASSLAAAGASYEQYF. The CDR3 nucleotides read TGTGCCAGCAGCTTAGCGGCAGCGGGGGCCTCCTACGAGCAGTACTTC. The complete variable domain, with remaining parts taken from reference TRBV7-8 and TRBJ2-7, reads GAGVSQSPRYKVAKRGQDVALRCDPISGHVSLFWYQQALGQGPEFLTYFQNEAQLDKSGLPSDRFFAERPEGSVSTLKIQRTQQEDSAVYLCASSLAAAGASYEQYFGPGTRLTVT.

J is TRBJ2-3 and V is TRBV5-5; D may be TRBD1 (5 bases). Between the trimmed V and J ends, which lost 6 bases and 1 base, there was a span of 18 bases. This CDR3 has 16 residues. The germline V gene encodes CDR1 SGHKS and CDR2 YYEKEE (reference sequence). The CDR3 bases are TGTGCCAGCATACGAGACAGCCTCATCGGCACAGATACGCAGTATTTT. Translated: CASIRDSLIGTDTQYF. Combining the CDR3 with reference TRBV5-5 and TRBJ2-3 gives the whole variable domain DAGVTQSPTHLIKTRGQQVTLRCSPISGHKSVSWYQQVLGQGPQFIFQYYEKEERGRGNFPDRFSARQFPNYSSELNVNALLLGDSALYLCASIRDSLIGTDTQYFGPGTRLTVL.

This clonotype showed up many times. The J gene is TRBJ2-3, the V gene TRBV6-5; D remains unclear. V lost 2 bases and J 3 bases, leaving 15 bases between the germline ends. CDR1 MNHEY and CDR2 SVGAGI come from the germline V gene. The CDR3 covers 16 residues. The DNA of the CDR3 is TGTGCCAGCAGTTACCAAACACCCACAATTACAGATACGCAGTATTTT. Protein product: CASSYQTPTITDTQYF.